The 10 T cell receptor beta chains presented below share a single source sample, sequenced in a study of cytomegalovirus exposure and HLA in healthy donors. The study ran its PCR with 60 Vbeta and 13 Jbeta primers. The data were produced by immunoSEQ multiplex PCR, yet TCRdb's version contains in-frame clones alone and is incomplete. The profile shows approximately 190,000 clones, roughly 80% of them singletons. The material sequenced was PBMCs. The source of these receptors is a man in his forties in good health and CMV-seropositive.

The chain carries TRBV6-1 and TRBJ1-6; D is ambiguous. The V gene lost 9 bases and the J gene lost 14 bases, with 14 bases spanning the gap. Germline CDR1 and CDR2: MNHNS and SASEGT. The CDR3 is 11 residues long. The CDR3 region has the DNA TGTGCCAGTAGGTTGGAGTCATCCCTCCACTTT. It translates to CASRLESSLHF.

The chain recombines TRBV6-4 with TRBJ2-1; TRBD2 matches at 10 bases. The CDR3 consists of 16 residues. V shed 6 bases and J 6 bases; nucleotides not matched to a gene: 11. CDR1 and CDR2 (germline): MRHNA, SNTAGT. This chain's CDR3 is CASSAASGGLPNEQFF. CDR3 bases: TGTGCCAGCAGCGCCGCTAGCGGGGGCCTCCCCAATGAGCAGTTCTTC.

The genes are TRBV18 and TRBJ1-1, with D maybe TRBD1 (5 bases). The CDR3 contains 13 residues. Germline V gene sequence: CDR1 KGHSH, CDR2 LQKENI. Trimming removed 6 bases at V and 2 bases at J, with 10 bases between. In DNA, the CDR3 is TGTGCCAGCTCGGAGGGGTATAACACTGAAGCTTTCTTT. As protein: CASSEGYNTEAFF.

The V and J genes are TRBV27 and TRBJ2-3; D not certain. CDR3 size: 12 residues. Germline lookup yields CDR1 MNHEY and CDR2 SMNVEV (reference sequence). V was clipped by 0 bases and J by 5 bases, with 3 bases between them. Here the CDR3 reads CASSLSQDTQYF. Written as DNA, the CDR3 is TGTGCCAGCAGTTTATCCCAAGATACGCAGTATTTT.

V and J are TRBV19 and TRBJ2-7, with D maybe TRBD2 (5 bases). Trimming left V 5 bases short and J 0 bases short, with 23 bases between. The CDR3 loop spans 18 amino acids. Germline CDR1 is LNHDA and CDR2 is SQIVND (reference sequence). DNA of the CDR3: TGTGCCAGTAGTCCCCGGGGTTCTCGGCTAGCCAACTCCTACGAGCAGTACTTC. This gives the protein CASSPRGSRLANSYEQYF.

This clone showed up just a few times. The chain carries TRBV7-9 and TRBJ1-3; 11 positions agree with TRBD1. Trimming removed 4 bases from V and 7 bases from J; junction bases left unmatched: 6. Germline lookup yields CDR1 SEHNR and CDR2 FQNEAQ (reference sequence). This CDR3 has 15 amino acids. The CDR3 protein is CASSSVDRGLNTIYF. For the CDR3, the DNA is TGTGCCAGCAGCTCCGTGGACAGGGGGCTTAACACCATATATTTT.

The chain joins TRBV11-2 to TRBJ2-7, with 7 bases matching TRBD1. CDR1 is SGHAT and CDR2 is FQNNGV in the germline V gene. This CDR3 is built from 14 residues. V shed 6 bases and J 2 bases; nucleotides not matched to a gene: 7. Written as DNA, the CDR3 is TGTGCCAGCAGGATTACAGGGGAGCCCTACGAGCAGTACTTC. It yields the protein CASRITGEPYEQYF.

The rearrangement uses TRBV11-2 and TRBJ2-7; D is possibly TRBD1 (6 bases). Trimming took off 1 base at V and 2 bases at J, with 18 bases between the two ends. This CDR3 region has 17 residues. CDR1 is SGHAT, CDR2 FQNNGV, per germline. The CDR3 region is CASSLVSVGTTAYEQYF. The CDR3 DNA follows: TGTGCCAGCAGCTTAGTTAGCGTGGGGACAACCGCCTACGAGCAGTACTTC.

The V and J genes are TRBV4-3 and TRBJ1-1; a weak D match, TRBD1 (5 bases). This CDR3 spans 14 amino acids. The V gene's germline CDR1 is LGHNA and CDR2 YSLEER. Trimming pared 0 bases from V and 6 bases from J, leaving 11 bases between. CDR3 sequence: CASSQDWTYAEAFF. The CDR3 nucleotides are TGCGCCAGCAGCCAAGACTGGACATATGCTGAAGCTTTCTTT.

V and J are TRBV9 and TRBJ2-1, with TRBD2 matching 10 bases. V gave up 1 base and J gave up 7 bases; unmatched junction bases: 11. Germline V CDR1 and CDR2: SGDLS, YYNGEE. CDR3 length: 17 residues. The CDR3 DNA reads TGTGCCAGCAGCGTATCGACCCTAGCGGGGGCCTCGAATGAGCAGTTCTTC. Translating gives CASSVSTLAGASNEQFF.